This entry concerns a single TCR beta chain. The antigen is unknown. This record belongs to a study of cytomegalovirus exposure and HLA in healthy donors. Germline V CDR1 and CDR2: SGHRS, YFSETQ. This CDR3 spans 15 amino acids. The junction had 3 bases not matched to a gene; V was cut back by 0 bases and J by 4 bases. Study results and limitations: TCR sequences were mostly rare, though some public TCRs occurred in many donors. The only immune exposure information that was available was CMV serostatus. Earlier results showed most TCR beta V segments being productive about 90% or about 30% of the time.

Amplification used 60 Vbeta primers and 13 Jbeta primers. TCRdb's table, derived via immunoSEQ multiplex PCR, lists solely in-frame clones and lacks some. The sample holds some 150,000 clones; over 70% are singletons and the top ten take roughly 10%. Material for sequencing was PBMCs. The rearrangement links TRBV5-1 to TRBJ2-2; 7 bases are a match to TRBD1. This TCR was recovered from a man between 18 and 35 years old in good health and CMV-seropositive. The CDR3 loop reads CASSLVQGVTGELFF. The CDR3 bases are TGCGCCAGCAGCTTGGTTCAGGGGGTCACCGGGGAGCTGTTTTTT. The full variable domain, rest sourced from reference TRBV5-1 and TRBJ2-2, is KAGVTQTPRYLIKTRGQQVTLSCSPISGHRSVSWYQQTPGQGLQFLFEYFSETQRNKGNFPGRFSGRQFSNSRSEMNVSTLELGDSALYLCASSLVQGVTGELFFGEGSRLTVL.